This T cell receptor (beta chain) was profiled in a study of T cell changes during pregnancy in multiple sclerosis. The V and J ends lost 5 bases and 7 bases, in that order; junction bases with no gene match: 14. This CDR3 contains 16 residues. CDR1 and CDR2 from the germline V gene are LNHDA and SQIVND (reference sequence). Using immunoSEQ multiplex PCR, the repertoire was profiled, and TCRdb retains in-frame clones only, with some absent. The sample holds approximately 53,000 clones, 90% seen once. This receptor was taken from a female donor in good health, enrolled as a control in a pregnancy study. The chain employs TRBV19 and TRBJ1-2, with 9 bases aligning to TRBD1. Sequenced material: peripheral blood, taken after pregnancy. CDR3 DNA sequence: TGTGCCAGTAGTCCATCTCCGGGACAGGGATTCTCTGGCTACACCTTC. Its protein product is CASSPSPGQGFSGYTF.